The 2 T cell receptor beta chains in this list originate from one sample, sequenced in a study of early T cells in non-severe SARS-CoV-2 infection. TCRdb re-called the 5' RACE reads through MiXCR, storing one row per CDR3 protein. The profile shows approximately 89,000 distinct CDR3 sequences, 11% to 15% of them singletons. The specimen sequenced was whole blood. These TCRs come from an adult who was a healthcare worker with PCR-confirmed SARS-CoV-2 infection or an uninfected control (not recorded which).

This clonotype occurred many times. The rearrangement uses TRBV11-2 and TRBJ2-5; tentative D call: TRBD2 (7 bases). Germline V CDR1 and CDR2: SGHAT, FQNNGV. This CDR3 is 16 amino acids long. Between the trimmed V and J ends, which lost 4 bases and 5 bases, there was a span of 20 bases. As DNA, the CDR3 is TGTGCCAGCAGCTGGTTGGCGGGGGCCCCGGGGGAGACCCAGTACTTC. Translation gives CASSWLAGAPGETQYF.

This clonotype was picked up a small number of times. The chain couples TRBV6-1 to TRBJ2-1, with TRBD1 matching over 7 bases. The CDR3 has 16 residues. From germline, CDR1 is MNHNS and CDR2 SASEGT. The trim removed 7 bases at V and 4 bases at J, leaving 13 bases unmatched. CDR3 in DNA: TGTGCCAGCATTCCCTTCGAGGGGGCTCAGTACAATGAGCAGTTCTTC. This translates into CASIPFEGAQYNEQFF.